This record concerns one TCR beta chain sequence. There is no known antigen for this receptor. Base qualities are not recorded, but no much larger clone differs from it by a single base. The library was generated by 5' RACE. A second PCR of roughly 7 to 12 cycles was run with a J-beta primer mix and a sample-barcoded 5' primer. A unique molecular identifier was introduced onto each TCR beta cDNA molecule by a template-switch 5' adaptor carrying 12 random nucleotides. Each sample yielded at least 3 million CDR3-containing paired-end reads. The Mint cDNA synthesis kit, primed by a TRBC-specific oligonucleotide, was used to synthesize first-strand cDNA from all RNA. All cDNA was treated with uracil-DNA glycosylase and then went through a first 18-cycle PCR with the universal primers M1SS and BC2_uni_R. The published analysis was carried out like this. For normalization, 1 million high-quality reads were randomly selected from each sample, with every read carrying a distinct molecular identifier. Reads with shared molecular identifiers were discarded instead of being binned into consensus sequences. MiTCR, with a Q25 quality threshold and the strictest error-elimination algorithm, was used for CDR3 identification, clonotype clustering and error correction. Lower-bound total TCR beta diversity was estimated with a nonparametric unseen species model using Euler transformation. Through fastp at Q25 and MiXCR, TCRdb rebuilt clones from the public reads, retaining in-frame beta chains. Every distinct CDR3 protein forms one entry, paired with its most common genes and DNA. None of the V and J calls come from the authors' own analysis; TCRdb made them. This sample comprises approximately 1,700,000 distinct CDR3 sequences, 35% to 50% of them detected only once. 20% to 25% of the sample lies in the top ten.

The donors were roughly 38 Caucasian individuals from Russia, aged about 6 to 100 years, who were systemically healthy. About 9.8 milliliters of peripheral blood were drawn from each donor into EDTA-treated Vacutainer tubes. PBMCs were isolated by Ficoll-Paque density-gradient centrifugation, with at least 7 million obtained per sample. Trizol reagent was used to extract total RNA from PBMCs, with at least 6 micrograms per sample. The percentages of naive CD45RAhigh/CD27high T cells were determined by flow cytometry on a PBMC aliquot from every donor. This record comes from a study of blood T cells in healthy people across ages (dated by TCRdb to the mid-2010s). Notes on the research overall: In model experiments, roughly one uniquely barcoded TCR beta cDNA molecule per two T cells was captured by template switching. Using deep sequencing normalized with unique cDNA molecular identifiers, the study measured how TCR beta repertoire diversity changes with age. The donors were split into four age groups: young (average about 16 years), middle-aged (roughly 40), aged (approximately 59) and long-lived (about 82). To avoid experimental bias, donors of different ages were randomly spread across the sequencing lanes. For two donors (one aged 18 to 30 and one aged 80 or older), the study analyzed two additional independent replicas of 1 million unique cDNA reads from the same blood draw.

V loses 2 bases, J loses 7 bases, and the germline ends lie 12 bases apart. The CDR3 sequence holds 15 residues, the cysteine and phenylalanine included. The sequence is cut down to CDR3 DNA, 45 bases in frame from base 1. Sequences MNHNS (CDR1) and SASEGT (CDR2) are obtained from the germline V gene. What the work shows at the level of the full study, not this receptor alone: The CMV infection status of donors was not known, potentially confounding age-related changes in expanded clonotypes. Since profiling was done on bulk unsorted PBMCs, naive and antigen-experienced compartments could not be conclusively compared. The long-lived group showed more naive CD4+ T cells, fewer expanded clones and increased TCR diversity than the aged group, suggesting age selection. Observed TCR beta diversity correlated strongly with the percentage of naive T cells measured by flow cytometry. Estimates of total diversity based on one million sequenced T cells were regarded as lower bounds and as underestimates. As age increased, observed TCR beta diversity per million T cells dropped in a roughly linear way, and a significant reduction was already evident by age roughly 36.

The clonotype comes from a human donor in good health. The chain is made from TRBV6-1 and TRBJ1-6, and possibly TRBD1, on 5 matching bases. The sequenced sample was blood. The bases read TGTGCCAGCAGTGAACCCCCAGGGAAAAATTCACCCCTCCACTTT. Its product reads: CASSEPPGKNSPLHF.